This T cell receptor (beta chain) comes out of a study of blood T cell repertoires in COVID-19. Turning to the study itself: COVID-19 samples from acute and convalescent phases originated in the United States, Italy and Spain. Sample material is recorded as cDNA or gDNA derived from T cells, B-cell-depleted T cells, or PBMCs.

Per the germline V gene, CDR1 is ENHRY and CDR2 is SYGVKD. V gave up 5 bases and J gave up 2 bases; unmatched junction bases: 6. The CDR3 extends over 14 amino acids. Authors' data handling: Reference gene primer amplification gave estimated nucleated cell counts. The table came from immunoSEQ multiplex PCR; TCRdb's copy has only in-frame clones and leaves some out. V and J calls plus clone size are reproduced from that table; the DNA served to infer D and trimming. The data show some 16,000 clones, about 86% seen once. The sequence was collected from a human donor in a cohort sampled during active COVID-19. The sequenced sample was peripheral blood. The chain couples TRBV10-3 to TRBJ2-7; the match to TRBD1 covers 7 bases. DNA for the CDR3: TGTGCCATCAGTAGCGGACAGGTAACCTACGAGCAGTACTTC. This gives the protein CAISSGQVTYEQYF.